This T cell receptor (beta chain) emerged from a study of blood T cell repertoires in COVID-19. Study information: PBMCs, B-cell-depleted T cells, or T cells were the source of the cDNA or gDNA that made up the material.

As handled by the study authors: How many nucleated cells were present was estimated from reference gene primer amplification. Some clones are missing from TCRdb's copy, which holds only in-frame ones; the method was immunoSEQ multiplex PCR. V, J and clone size derive from that table, while D and trimming were established from the DNA sequence. The data contain approximately 110,000 clones, approximately 80% of them seen just once; the ten biggest clones take up roughly a tenth. The CDR3 spans 13 residues. Germline V gene data show CDR1 as SGHTA and CDR2 as FQGTGA. V was pared by 4 bases and J by 1 base, with 0 bases of the junction left unmatched.

The receptor was isolated from a woman in her 70s with acute or convalescent COVID-19. The chain uses TRBV7-3 and TRBJ2-5; 7 positions match TRBD2. The sequenced sample was peripheral blood. CDR3 region: CASSWGGQETQYF. Written as DNA, the CDR3 is TGTGCCAGCAGCTGGGGGGGCCAAGAGACCCAGTACTTC.